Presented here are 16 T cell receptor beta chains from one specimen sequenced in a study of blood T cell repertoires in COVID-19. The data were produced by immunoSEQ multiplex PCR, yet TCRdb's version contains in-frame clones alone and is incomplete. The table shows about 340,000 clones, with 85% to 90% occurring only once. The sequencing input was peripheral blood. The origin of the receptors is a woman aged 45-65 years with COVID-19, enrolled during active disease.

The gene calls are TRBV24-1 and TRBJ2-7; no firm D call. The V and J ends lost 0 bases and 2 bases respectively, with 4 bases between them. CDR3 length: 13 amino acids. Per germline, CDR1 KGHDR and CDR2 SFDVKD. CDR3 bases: TGTGCCACCAGTGATTTGTTTACCTACGAGCAGTACTTC. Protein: CATSDLFTYEQYF.

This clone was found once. The CDR3 DNA is TGCGCCAGCAGTTACACAGGGGTACTGAACACTGAAGCTTTCTTT. It specifies CASSYTGVLNTEAFF. The V and J genes are TRBV5-1 and TRBJ1-1; 7 positions match TRBD1. Trimming took 5 bases from V and 0 from J; bases not matched to a gene: 7. There are 15 residues in the CDR3. The V gene's germline CDR1 is SGHRS and CDR2 YFSETQ.

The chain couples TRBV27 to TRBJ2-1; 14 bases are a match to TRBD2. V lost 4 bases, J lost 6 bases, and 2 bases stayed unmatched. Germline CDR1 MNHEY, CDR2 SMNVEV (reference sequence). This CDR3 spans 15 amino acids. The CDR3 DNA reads TGTGCCAGCAGTTACGGGACTAGCGGGAGCAATGAGCAGTTCTTC. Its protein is CASSYGTSGSNEQFF.

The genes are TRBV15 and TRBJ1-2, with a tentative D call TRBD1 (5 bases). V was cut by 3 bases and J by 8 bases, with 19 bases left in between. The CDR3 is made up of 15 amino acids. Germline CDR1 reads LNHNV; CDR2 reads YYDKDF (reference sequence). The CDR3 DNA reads TGTGCCACCAGCAGCGGTACCAACACTTACAGGGGCTACACCTTC. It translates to CATSSGTNTYRGYTF.

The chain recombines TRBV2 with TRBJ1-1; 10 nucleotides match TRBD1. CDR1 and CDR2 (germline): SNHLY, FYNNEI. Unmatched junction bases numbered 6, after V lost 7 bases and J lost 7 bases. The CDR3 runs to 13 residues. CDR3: CASTKGQGFEAFF. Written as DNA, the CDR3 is TGTGCCAGCACAAAGGGACAGGGGTTTGAAGCTTTCTTT.

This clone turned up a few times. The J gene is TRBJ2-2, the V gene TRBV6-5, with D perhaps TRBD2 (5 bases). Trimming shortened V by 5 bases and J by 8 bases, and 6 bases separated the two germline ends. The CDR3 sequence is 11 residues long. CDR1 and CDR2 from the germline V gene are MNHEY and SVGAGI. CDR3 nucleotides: TGTGCCAGCAGTACTAGGGGGGAGCTGTTTTTT. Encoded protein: CASSTRGELFF.

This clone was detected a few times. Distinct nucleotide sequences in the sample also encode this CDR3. The CDR3 reads CASSPSSNQPQHF. CDR3 coding DNA: TGCGCCAGCAGCCCTAGTAGCAATCAGCCCCAGCATTTT. This sequence joins TRBV5-1 and TRBJ1-5; D unclear. Germline CDR1 SGHRS, CDR2 YFSETQ. Trimming shortened V by 4 bases and J by 0 bases, and 5 bases separated the two germline ends. This CDR3 comprises 13 residues.

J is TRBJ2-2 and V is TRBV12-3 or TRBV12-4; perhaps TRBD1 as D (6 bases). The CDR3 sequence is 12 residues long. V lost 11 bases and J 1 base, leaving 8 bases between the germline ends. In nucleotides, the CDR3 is TGTGCCGGGGGACAGAACACCGGGGAGCTGTTTTTT. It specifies CAGGQNTGELFF.

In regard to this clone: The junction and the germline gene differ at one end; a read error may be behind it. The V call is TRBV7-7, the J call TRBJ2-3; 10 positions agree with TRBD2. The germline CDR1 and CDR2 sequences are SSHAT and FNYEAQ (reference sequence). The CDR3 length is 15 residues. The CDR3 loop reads CASSPAGGPADTQYF. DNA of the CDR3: TGTGCTAGCAGCCCAGCGGGAGGGCCAGCAGATACGCAGTATTTT.

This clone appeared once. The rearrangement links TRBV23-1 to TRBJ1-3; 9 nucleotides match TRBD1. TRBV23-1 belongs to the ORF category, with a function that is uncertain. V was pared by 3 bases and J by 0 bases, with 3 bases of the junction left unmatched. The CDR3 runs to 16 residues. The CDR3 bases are TGCGCCAGCAGTCAGGGGACAGGGCTCTCTGGAAACACCATATATTTT. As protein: CASSQGTGLSGNTIYF.

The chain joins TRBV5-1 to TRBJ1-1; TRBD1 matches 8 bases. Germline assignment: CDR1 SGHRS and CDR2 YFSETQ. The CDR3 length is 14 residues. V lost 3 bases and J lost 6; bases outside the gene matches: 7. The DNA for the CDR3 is TGCGCCAGCAGCTCCCAACAGGGGGGGTCTGAAGCTTTCTTT. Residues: CASSSQQGGSEAFF.

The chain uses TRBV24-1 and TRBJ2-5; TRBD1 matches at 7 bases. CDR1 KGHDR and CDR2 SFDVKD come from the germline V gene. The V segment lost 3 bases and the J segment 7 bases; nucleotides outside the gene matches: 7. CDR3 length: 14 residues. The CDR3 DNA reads TGTGCCACCAGTGATCGGGACAGACAACGGACCCAGTACTTC. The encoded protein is CATSDRDRQRTQYF.

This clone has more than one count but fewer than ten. CDR3 bases: TGTGCCAGCAGCTTGTACGGGGGGAACACTGAAGCTTTCTTT. Its protein product is CASSLYGGNTEAFF. V gene TRBV5-6 combines with J gene TRBJ1-1; maybe TRBD1 (5 bases). CDR1 SGHDT and CDR2 YYEEEE come from the germline V gene. The CDR3 covers 14 residues. With 1 base removed from V and 1 base from J, the gap between germline ends came to 8 bases.

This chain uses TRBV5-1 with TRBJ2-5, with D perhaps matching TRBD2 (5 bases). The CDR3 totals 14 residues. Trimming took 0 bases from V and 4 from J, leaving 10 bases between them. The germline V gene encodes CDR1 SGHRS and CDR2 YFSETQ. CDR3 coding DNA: TGCGCCAGCAGCTTGGGATCAGGAGGAGAGACCCAGTACTTC. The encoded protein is CASSLGSGGETQYF.

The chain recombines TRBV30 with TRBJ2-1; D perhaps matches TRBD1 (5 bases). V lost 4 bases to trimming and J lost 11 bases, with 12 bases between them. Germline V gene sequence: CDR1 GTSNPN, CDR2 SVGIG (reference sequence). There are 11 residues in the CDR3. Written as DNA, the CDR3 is TGTGCCTGGAATACAGGCCCGCAGCAGTTCTTC. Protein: CAWNTGPQQFF.

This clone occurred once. The CDR3 nucleotides read TGCGCCAGCAGCTTCGGTTCTAGCCCCACTGAAGCTTTCTTT. The encoded protein is CASSFGSSPTEAFF. J is TRBJ1-1 and V is TRBV5-1; D is unresolved. The V gene's germline CDR1 is SGHRS and CDR2 YFSETQ. This CDR3 has 14 residues. Trimming took off 2 bases at V and 4 bases at J, with 12 bases between the two ends.